These T cell receptor beta chains were read from a single sample in a study of patients and donors after allogeneic stem cell transplantation. In TCRdb, the RT-PCR reads were re-called with MiXCR into one record per CDR3 protein. The repertoire holds roughly 960,000 distinct CDR3 sequences, with 15% to 20% as singletons. The sample taken for sequencing was blood, either unsorted or a sorted T cell fraction (not recorded which). The receptors were sampled from a human donor who was either an allogeneic HSCT recipient or a stem cell or donor lymphocyte infusion donor (not recorded which). It is not recorded whose cells these are; they may come from a transplant donor. CDR3s include the opening cysteine and the closing phenylalanine or tryptophan. The order of the fields is D gene, V gene, clone size, J gene, CDR3 protein, CDR3 DNA. A D gene is named only where the DNA matches it firmly. Size tells how often a clone was seen (once, few, many) or the class of an expanded clone, and some rows leave it out.

D gene: TRBD2
V gene: TRBV5-1
clone size: few
J gene: TRBJ2-5
CDR3 protein: CASSLLLAGMSETQYF
CDR3 DNA: TGCGCCAGCAGCTTGTTACTAGCGGGAATGTCAGAGACCCAGTACTTC

D gene: -
V gene: TRBV6-1
clone size: -
J gene: TRBJ2-7
CDR3 protein: CASTRGALTYEQYF
CDR3 DNA: TGTGCCAGCACACGGGGGGCCCTTACCTACGAGCAGTACTTC

D gene: -
V gene: TRBV20-1
clone size: few
J gene: TRBJ1-2
CDR3 protein: CSARDRGADYGYTF
CDR3 DNA: TGCAGTGCTAGAGATCGGGGGGCGGACTATGGCTACACCTTC

D gene: TRBD2
V gene: TRBV9
clone size: few
J gene: TRBJ2-3
CDR3 protein: CASSGGGETDTQYF
CDR3 DNA: TGTGCCAGCAGCGGTGGGGGGGAAACAGATACGCAGTATTTT

D gene: -
V gene: TRBV5-5
clone size: -
J gene: TRBJ1-4
CDR3 protein: CASSLASGGRVEKLFF
CDR3 DNA: TGTGCCAGCAGCTTGGCGTCGGGGGGCAGAGTTGAAAAACTGTTTTTT

D gene: -
V gene: TRBV6-2/TRBV6-3
clone size: -
J gene: TRBJ2-7
CDR3 protein: CASSFDPLTGRTEQYF
CDR3 DNA: TGTGCCAGCAGTTTTGACCCCCTGACAGGTAGGACGGAGCAGTACTTC

D gene: -
V gene: TRBV27
clone size: -
J gene: TRBJ2-3
CDR3 protein: CASSSHSRTDTQYF
CDR3 DNA: TGTGCCAGCAGTTCACACAGTCGCACAGATACGCAGTATTTT

D gene: TRBD2
V gene: TRBV29-1
clone size: -
J gene: TRBJ2-3
CDR3 protein: CSVEGVGRTSADTQYF
CDR3 DNA: TGCAGCGTTGAAGGTGTGGGGCGGACTAGCGCAGATACGCAGTATTTT

D gene: -
V gene: TRBV20-1
clone size: -
J gene: TRBJ2-1
CDR3 protein: CSARPVGYNEQFF
CDR3 DNA: TGCAGTGCTAGACCCGTAGGCTACAATGAGCAGTTCTTC

D gene: -
V gene: TRBV20-1
clone size: -
J gene: TRBJ2-2
CDR3 protein: CSARTVDWGELFF
CDR3 DNA: TGCAGTGCTAGGACAGTAGACTGGGGGGAGCTGTTTTTT

D gene: -
V gene: TRBV6-4
clone size: few
J gene: TRBJ2-3
CDR3 protein: CASSDRLLGGDTQYF
CDR3 DNA: TGTGCCAGCAGTGACAGACTTTTAGGGGGAGATACGCAGTATTTT

D gene: TRBD2
V gene: TRBV24-1
clone size: few
J gene: TRBJ2-5
CDR3 protein: CATSDAGAQYF
CDR3 DNA: TGTGCCACCAGTGATGCGGGGGCCCAGTACTTC

D gene: -
V gene: TRBV28
clone size: few
J gene: TRBJ2-5
CDR3 protein: CASSLLWTQYF
CDR3 DNA: TGTGCCAGCAGTTTGCTGTGGACCCAGTACTTC

D gene: -
V gene: TRBV9
clone size: few
J gene: TRBJ2-2
CDR3 protein: CASSVRTDTGELFF
CDR3 DNA: TGTGCCAGCAGCGTTAGGACGGACACCGGGGAGCTGTTTTTT

D gene: TRBD2
V gene: TRBV24-1
clone size: -
J gene: TRBJ2-3
CDR3 protein: CATSDFGRSSSGRTDTQYF
CDR3 DNA: TGTGCCACCAGTGATTTCGGGCGGTCGTCTAGCGGGAGAACAGATACGCAGTATTTT

D gene: TRBD1
V gene: TRBV18
clone size: few
J gene: TRBJ1-2
CDR3 protein: CASSPGRQGANYGYTF
CDR3 DNA: TGTGCCAGCTCACCGGGACGACAGGGGGCCAACTATGGCTACACCTTC

D gene: TRBD1
V gene: TRBV3-1
clone size: -
J gene: TRBJ2-7
CDR3 protein: CASSYWTGGMDEQYF
CDR3 DNA: TGTGCCAGCAGCTACTGGACAGGGGGGATGGACGAGCAGTACTTC

D gene: TRBD1
V gene: TRBV12-3/TRBV12-4
clone size: many
J gene: TRBJ2-7
CDR3 protein: CASSLQGSAYEQYF
CDR3 DNA: TGTGCCAGCAGCCTACAGGGGTCCGCCTACGAGCAGTACTTC

D gene: -
V gene: TRBV4-1
clone size: -
J gene: TRBJ1-1
CDR3 protein: CASSQVGRLNTEAFF
CDR3 DNA: TGCGCCAGCAGCCAAGTTGGCAGGCTGAACACTGAAGCTTTCTTT

D gene: -
V gene: TRBV9
clone size: few
J gene: TRBJ1-1
CDR3 protein: CASSVGLQVMDTEAFF
CDR3 DNA: TGTGCCAGCAGCGTAGGACTACAGGTTATGGACACTGAAGCTTTCTTT

D gene: -
V gene: TRBV21-1
clone size: -
J gene: TRBJ2-5
CDR3 protein: CASSNRIGYF
CDR3 DNA: TGTGCCAGCAGCAACAGGATCGGGTACTTC

D gene: -
V gene: TRBV7-9
clone size: -
J gene: TRBJ1-2
CDR3 protein: CASSSAATDHGYTF
CDR3 DNA: TGTGCCAGCAGCTCCGCCGCTACAGACCATGGCTACACCTTC

D gene: -
V gene: TRBV12-3/TRBV12-4
clone size: few
J gene: TRBJ2-3
CDR3 protein: CASSFERSTDTQYF
CDR3 DNA: TGTGCCAGCAGTTTCGAGCGGAGCACAGATACGCAGTATTTT

D gene: -
V gene: TRBV20-1
clone size: few
J gene: TRBJ2-3
CDR3 protein: CSAVEGGALTDTQYF
CDR3 DNA: TGCAGTGCTGTTGAGGGGGGGGCACTCACAGATACGCAGTATTTT

D gene: TRBD2
V gene: TRBV20-1
clone size: -
J gene: TRBJ2-1
CDR3 protein: CSALGAGGNYNEQFF
CDR3 DNA: TGCAGTGCCCTGGGTGCGGGGGGGAATTACAATGAGCAGTTCTTC

D gene: -
V gene: TRBV20-1
clone size: few
J gene: TRBJ1-1
CDR3 protein: CSARVRGERRNTEAFF
CDR3 DNA: TGCAGTGCTAGAGTCCGAGGGGAGCGGAGAAACACTGAAGCTTTCTTT

D gene: TRBD1
V gene: TRBV15
clone size: -
J gene: TRBJ1-2
CDR3 protein: CATSRDRTGTNYGYTF
CDR3 DNA: TGTGCCACCAGCAGAGATCGGACAGGGACTAACTATGGCTACACCTTC

D gene: -
V gene: TRBV7-6
clone size: -
J gene: TRBJ1-4
CDR3 protein: CAVFNRETNEKLFF
CDR3 DNA: TGTGCCGTGTTCAATAGGGAGACTAATGAAAAACTGTTTTTT

D gene: -
V gene: TRBV5-1
clone size: -
J gene: TRBJ2-7
CDR3 protein: CASSSAQGDYEQYF
CDR3 DNA: TGCGCCAGCAGCTCGGCACAGGGAGACTACGAGCAGTACTTC

D gene: -
V gene: TRBV7-3
clone size: few
J gene: TRBJ1-1
CDR3 protein: CASSTGRGRMAKAFF
CDR3 DNA: TGTGCCAGCAGCACGGGAAGGGGTCGGATGGCGAAAGCTTTCTTT

D gene: -
V gene: TRBV7-9
clone size: -
J gene: TRBJ2-1
CDR3 protein: CASSPMRVNEQFF
CDR3 DNA: TGTGCCAGCAGCCCAATGAGGGTTAATGAGCAGTTCTTC

D gene: -
V gene: TRBV11-3
clone size: -
J gene: TRBJ2-3
CDR3 protein: CASSLESTAITDTQYF
CDR3 DNA: TGTGCCAGCAGCTTAGAATCGACGGCGATCACAGATACGCAGTATTTT

D gene: TRBD1
V gene: TRBV4-2
clone size: many
J gene: TRBJ1-3
CDR3 protein: CASSQVDRESDTIYF
CDR3 DNA: TGTGCCAGCAGCCAAGTGGACAGGGAAAGTGACACCATATATTTT

D gene: -
V gene: TRBV3-1
clone size: few
J gene: TRBJ2-1
CDR3 protein: CASSPLGGRPEQFF
CDR3 DNA: TGTGCCAGCAGCCCCCTAGGGGGGAGACCTGAGCAGTTCTTC

D gene: -
V gene: TRBV4-1
clone size: -
J gene: TRBJ1-1
CDR3 protein: CASSQVWMDEGAFF
CDR3 DNA: TGCGCCAGCAGCCAAGTCTGGATGGACGAAGGAGCTTTCTTT

D gene: TRBD2
V gene: TRBV7-3
clone size: few
J gene: TRBJ2-1
CDR3 protein: CASSLHSSGGYNEQFF
CDR3 DNA: TGTGCCAGCAGCTTACATTCTAGCGGGGGATACAATGAGCAGTTCTTC

D gene: -
V gene: TRBV9
clone size: -
J gene: TRBJ2-7
CDR3 protein: CASSVGLGVTYEQYF
CDR3 DNA: TGTGCCAGCAGCGTCGGCCTCGGGGTGACCTACGAGCAGTACTTC

D gene: TRBD2
V gene: TRBV20-1
clone size: few
J gene: TRBJ2-1
CDR3 protein: CSARPRGGTNNEQFF
CDR3 DNA: TGCAGTGCTAGACCACGGGGGGGGACTAACAATGAGCAGTTCTTC

D gene: -
V gene: TRBV12-3/TRBV12-4
clone size: -
J gene: TRBJ1-6
CDR3 protein: CASKISWSSYNSPLHF
CDR3 DNA: TGTGCCAGCAAAATCTCATGGAGCTCCTATAATTCACCCCTCCACTTT

D gene: -
V gene: TRBV6-1
clone size: -
J gene: TRBJ2-6
CDR3 protein: CASGSTGPGANVLTF
CDR3 DNA: TGTGCCAGCGGGTCTACAGGGCCCGGGGCCAACGTCCTGACTTTC

D gene: -
V gene: TRBV7-9
clone size: few
J gene: TRBJ1-1
CDR3 protein: CASYLDNLLNTEAFF
CDR3 DNA: TGTGCCAGCTACCTGGACAACTTACTGAACACTGAAGCTTTCTTT

D gene: TRBD2
V gene: TRBV27
clone size: -
J gene: TRBJ2-4
CDR3 protein: CASSWGGSGNIQYF
CDR3 DNA: TGTGCCAGCAGTTGGGGAGGGTCGGGAAACATTCAGTACTTC

D gene: -
V gene: TRBV15
clone size: -
J gene: TRBJ2-3
CDR3 protein: CATSRVTGTDTQYF
CDR3 DNA: TGTGCCACCAGCAGAGTTACCGGTACAGATACGCAGTATTTT

D gene: -
V gene: TRBV5-4
clone size: -
J gene: TRBJ1-2
CDR3 protein: CASSLRMGGYTF
CDR3 DNA: TGTGCCAGCAGCTTGAGGATGGGTGGCTACACCTTC

D gene: TRBD2
V gene: TRBV5-1
clone size: few
J gene: TRBJ2-1
CDR3 protein: CASSLGHVAGDHEQFF
CDR3 DNA: TGCGCCAGCAGCCTCGGCCACGTAGCGGGAGATCATGAGCAGTTCTTC